This is a list of T cell receptor beta chains from one sample in a study of cytomegalovirus exposure and HLA in healthy donors. Sequencing used immunoSEQ multiplex PCR; TCRdb keeps in-frame clones, though not all of them. This sample has approximately 50,000 clones, with approximately 80% found just once. Sample: PBMCs. The receptors shown here come from a man aged 30 to 45 in good health and CMV-seronegative. Both conserved end residues are part of each CDR3. The D gene is left open where the match is weak. Clone size is stated in some rows and not others, as once, few, many or a class when expanded.

d_gene	v_gene	j_gene	abundance	CDR3nt	CDR3aa
-	TRBV6-1	TRBJ2-1	-	TGTGCCAGCAGTGGACTAATATCGGGAAGTGAGCAGTTCTTC	CASSGLISGSEQFF
-	TRBV2	TRBJ2-1	-	TGTGCCAGCAGCGCCGGGGGATCCAATGAGCAGTTCTTC	CASSAGGSNEQFF
TRBD1	TRBV5-1	TRBJ2-7	few	TGCGCCAGCAGCCCGCCCGGGACAGATAGCTCCTACGAGCAGTACTTC	CASSPPGTDSSYEQYF
-	TRBV7-3	TRBJ2-1	-	TGTGCCAGCAGCCGCTTGGGCAGGGGCTCCTACAATGAGCAGTTCTTC	CASSRLGRGSYNEQFF
TRBD1	TRBV7-9	TRBJ2-1	-	TGTGCCAGCAGCTCCGTAGGAGGGACAGGGGTGGATAATGAGCAGTTCTTC	CASSSVGGTGVDNEQFF
-	TRBV25-1	TRBJ2-7	-	TGTGCCAGCAGTTCGTCCTACGAGCAGTACTTC	CASSSSYEQYF
TRBD1	TRBV5-4	TRBJ2-7	-	TGTGCCAGCAGCTTGGCCCCCCAGGGGGTGGCCTACGAGCAGTACTTC	CASSLAPQGVAYEQYF
TRBD1	TRBV2	TRBJ1-5	-	TGTGCCAGCACCCCAGGGGGAGGTAATCAGCCCCAGCATTTT	CASTPGGGNQPQHF
TRBD1	TRBV23-1	TRBJ2-3	-	TGCGCCAGCAGTCAATGTGGACAGGTCAGCACAGATACGCAGTATTTT	CASSQCGQVSTDTQYF
TRBD1	TRBV7-2	TRBJ1-1	few	TGTGCCAGCAGCTCTGGACAGGGGGCGCGGGCTTTCTTT	CASSSGQGARAFF
-	TRBV19	TRBJ2-1	-	TGTGCCAGTAGTATTCCTGCGGGCTACAATGAGCAGTTCTTC	CASSIPAGYNEQFF
TRBD2	TRBV27	TRBJ2-1	-	TGTGCCAGCAGTTTTGCGGGACTAGCGGGAGGGTCAGGGTCCTACAATGAGCAGTTCTTC	CASSFAGLAGGSGSYNEQFF
-	TRBV4-3	TRBJ2-3	-	TGCGCCAGCAGCCAAGAAAGGCTATGGGGGGGCCCCCTAGATACGCAGTATTTT	CASSQERLWGGPLDTQYF
-	TRBV5-4	TRBJ2-5	few	TGTGCCAGCAGCTTTGCCCGGAGGGAGACCCAGTACTTC	CASSFARRETQYF
TRBD2	TRBV25-1	TRBJ2-1	once	TGTGCCAGCAGTATTCTAAAGAGCGGGAGGTCCTACAATGAGCAGTTCTTC	CASSILKSGRSYNEQFF
TRBD1	TRBV2	TRBJ1-5	-	TGTGCCAGCAGCACAATTTATGACAGGGGGCGCGCAGTAGGTCAGCCCCAGCATTTT	CASSTIYDRGRAVGQPQHF
-	TRBV5-1	TRBJ2-5	-	TGCGCCAGCAGCTTGGGTCCCGAAGAGACCCAGTACTTC	CASSLGPEETQYF